The clone carrying this T cell receptor beta chain has only a few counts. These data belong to a study of shared clonotypes between healthy human individuals. The V and J ends lost 4 bases and 0 bases respectively, with 12 bases between them. CDR1 and CDR2 from the germline V gene are ENHRY and SYGVKD. CDR3 length: 15 amino acids. TCRdb's table, derived via immunoSEQ multiplex PCR, lists solely in-frame clones and lacks some. This sample has around 500,000 clones, with 81% found just once. Sequencing was done on a sample of PBMCs. The J gene is TRBJ1-1, the V gene TRBV10-3, with D possibly matching TRBD1 (5 bases). The sequence came from a woman between 40 and 55 years old in good health. Some clones in this sample may be carry-over from other donors' samples. DNA for the CDR3: TGTGCCATCAGTGCTCAGGGAACCCTGAACACTGAAGCTTTCTTT. It encodes CAISAQGTLNTEAFF.